Below are 12 T cell receptor beta chains sequenced from a single sample in a study of T-cell memory formation after mild COVID-19. One entry per CDR3 protein, called by TCRdb with MiXCR from the 5' RACE reads. The sample records about 560,000 distinct CDR3 sequences, about 20% being singletons. The source material was PBMCs or a T cell subset sorted from them (not recorded which). These receptor sequences come from an adult woman who had mild COVID-19 (a few samples of this study predate the infection). Cell type and time point are not known.

This clonotype was detected only a few times. The rearrangement uses TRBV7-2 and TRBJ1-3, with D uncertain. The V end lost 0 bases, the J end lost 2 bases, and 2 bases lay between the germline ends. CDR3 length: 13 amino acids. From germline, CDR1 is SGHTA and CDR2 FQGNSA. The CDR3 spells CASSLAAGNTIYF. In DNA, the CDR3 is TGTGCCAGCAGCTTAGCCGCTGGAAACACCATATATTTT.

This chain joins TRBV9 and TRBJ2-7; TRBD2 aligns across 12 bases. In germline, CDR1 is SGDLS, CDR2 YYNGEE. The CDR3 has 17 residues. The V and J ends lost 0 bases and 1 base, in that order; junction bases with no gene match: 5. The CDR3 here is CASSVATSGSFSYEQYF. The DNA of the CDR3 is TGTGCCAGCAGCGTAGCGACTAGCGGGAGCTTTTCCTACGAGCAGTACTTC.

This clonotype was seen a handful of times. The chain recombines TRBV7-2 with TRBJ2-7; perhaps D is TRBD1 or TRBD2 (6 bases each). This CDR3 spans 16 amino acids. Deletions cut 3 bases from V and 6 bases from J, with 21 bases between. Germline V lookup: CDR1 SGHTA, CDR2 FQGNSA. The DNA for the CDR3 is TGTGCCAGCAGCTTTAGCTCGGTAGGGGGGTCACCCGAGCAGTACTTC. Its translation is CASSFSSVGGSPEQYF.

This rearrangement joins TRBV7-6 to TRBJ2-7; D remains unclear. Germline CDR1 reads SGHVS; CDR2 reads FNYEAQ. V dropped 0 bases and J dropped 1 base, with 19 bases sitting between them. The CDR3 extends over 18 amino acids. The chain's CDR3 is CASSLASVDPQTSYEQYF. Here the CDR3 DNA reads TGTGCCAGCAGCTTAGCGTCCGTGGACCCACAAACTTCCTACGAGCAGTACTTC.

The chain combines TRBV5-1 with TRBJ2-5; 12 bases fit TRBD2. J gave up 5 bases and V 2 bases, and 4 bases lay outside the gene matches. CDR1 SGHRS and CDR2 YFSETQ come from the germline V gene. This CDR3 is built from 15 residues. CDR3 in DNA: TGCGCCAGCAGCTTTACGACTAGCGGGAGCGAGACCCAGTACTTC. This gives the protein CASSFTTSGSETQYF.

The genes are TRBV4-1 and TRBJ1-1; D remains ambiguous. Germline V CDR1 and CDR2: MGHRA, YSYEKL. V lost 0 bases to trimming and J lost 1 base, with 9 bases between them. This CDR3 contains 15 residues. The CDR3 coding sequence is TGCGCCAGCAGCCAAGAGGGAAGTGGGAACACTGAAGCTTTCTTT. It codes for CASSQEGSGNTEAFF.

V is TRBV19 and J is TRBJ1-1; D gene ambiguous. Germline V lookup: CDR1 LNHDA, CDR2 SQIVND (reference sequence). The CDR3 is made up of 13 amino acids. V was shortened by 0 bases and J by 2 bases, with 4 bases between the two germline ends. The CDR3, as DNA: TGTGCCAGTAGTATAGAGGGTAACACTGAAGCTTTCTTT. Translation gives CASSIEGNTEAFF.

This clonotype was counted ten times or more. The chain recombines TRBV5-1 with TRBJ1-1; a weak D match, TRBD1 (6 bases). V was trimmed by 5 bases and J by 7 bases, leaving 18 bases between them. The length of the CDR3 is 14 residues. In germline, CDR1 is SGHRS, CDR2 YFSETQ. This CDR3 reads CASRSGGGRSEAFF. In DNA, the CDR3 is TGCGCCAGCAGGAGCGGCGGGGGCAGGAGTGAAGCTTTCTTT.

The chain is built from TRBV7-9 and TRBJ2-1, with 8 bases identical to TRBD2. Germline CDR1 and CDR2: SEHNR and FQNEAQ (reference sequence). Trimming cost V 4 bases and J 5 bases; bases outside gene matches: 7. The CDR3 is 15 amino acids. The CDR3 DNA sequence: TGTGCCAGCAGCTCTCTAGCGGGCCAACACAATGAGCAGTTCTTC. Translating gives CASSSLAGQHNEQFF. Filled out from reference TRBV7-9 and TRBJ2-1, the complete variable domain reads DTGVSQNPRHKITKRGQNVTFRCDPISEHNRLYWYRQTLGQGPEFLTYFQNEAQLEKSRLLSDRFSAERPKGSFSTLEIQRTEQGDSAMYLCASSSLAGQHNEQFFGPGTRLTVL.

The chain combines TRBV19 with TRBJ1-1; 10 positions agree with TRBD1. V shed 7 bases, J shed 4 bases, and the junction held 6 bases outside the gene matches. In germline, CDR1 is LNHDA, CDR2 SQIVND (reference sequence). This CDR3 region has 14 residues. CDR3: CASIRTGGSTEAFF. As DNA, the CDR3 is TGTGCCAGTATTCGGACAGGGGGTTCCACTGAAGCTTTCTTT.

The V and J genes are TRBV24-1 and TRBJ2-2; 12 nucleotides match TRBD1. Per germline, CDR1 KGHDR and CDR2 SFDVKD. The CDR3 sequence is 14 residues long. V trimming: 7 bases; J trimming: 7 bases; junction bases outside the gene matches: 3. CDR3 sequence: CATRGQGASGELFF. For the CDR3, the DNA is TGTGCCACCAGGGGACAGGGGGCAAGCGGGGAGCTGTTTTTT.

The V call is TRBV4-3, the J call TRBJ1-1; 9 bases fit TRBD1. The CDR3 has 16 residues. Germline assignment: CDR1 LGHNA and CDR2 YSLEER. J gave up 1 base and V 3 bases, and 6 bases lay outside the gene matches. The DNA for the CDR3 is TGCGCCAGCAGCCAGGGACAGGGCAATGGGAACACTGAAGCTTTCTTT. Protein sequence: CASSQGQGNGNTEAFF.